This T cell receptor beta chain was obtained from a study of shared clonotypes between healthy human individuals. Study observations and caveats: Naive subsets generally had larger estimated richness than memory subsets.

This CDR3 region has 13 residues. Trimming shortened V by 3 bases and J by 4 bases, and 10 bases separated the two germline ends. Germline V gives CDR1 SGHVS, CDR2 FQNEAQ. The method was immunoSEQ multiplex PCR; TCRdb's version includes in-frame clones alone and lacks a portion of them. The sample shows around 2,000,000 clones, over 85% of them seen only once. Notes on this clone: Its antigen is as yet unknown.

CD8 cells regarded as naive lacked CD45RO, were positively chosen for CCR7, and omitted terminally differentiated effector memory CD45RA+ cells. The source is a man aged 18 to 30 in good health. The chain carries TRBV7-8 and TRBJ2-7, with D possibly called TRBD1 or TRBD2 (5 bases each). The specimen sequenced was naive CD8+ T cells sorted from blood. The CDR3 DNA reads TGTGCCAGCAGCTTCCGGGACGTGTACGAGCAGTACTTC. It is translated as CASSFRDVYEQYF.